This TCR beta chain was profiled in a study of CD8 T cells in Susac syndrome. Reverse transcription of roughly 0.5 to 1 ug RNA was carried out with random hexamers. Amplification of TCR beta CDR3 used immunoSEQ multiplex PCR across 54 Vbeta and 13 Jbeta. MiXCR was run by TCRdb on the immunoSEQ multiplex PCR reads, yielding one entry per CDR3 protein. Of some 110,000 distinct CDR3 sequences in the sample, 93% were seen once. Sequenced material: CD4+ T cells from PBMCs. This TCR came from a human donor with multiple sclerosis.

CDR3 loop: CASRITGGTEAFF. The CDR3 DNA sequence: TGTGCCAGCAGAATTACAGGGGGCACTGAAGCTTTCTTT. The V and J genes are TRBV21-1 and TRBJ1-1; no DNA check was done on the table's D call, TRBD1. TRBV21-1 is flagged as a pseudogene. The CDR3 has 13 residues.